This T cell receptor (beta chain) was identified during a study of regulatory T cells in long-lasting Graves disease. Study background: Duration of antithyroid drug therapy among newly diagnosed Graves' patients was under 3 months.

A word on this clonotype: Its target is unknown.

TCR beta libraries were built with iRepertoire HTBI primers and Arm-PCR of CDR3 regions. TCRdb ran MiXCR on the multiplex PCR reads and lists one entry per CDR3 protein. The sample consists of under 450,000 distinct CDR3 sequences, 12% of them appearing once. General study results and limits: Preferential use of TRBV28, TRBJ1-2 and TRBJ2-5 was seen in persistent disease. Persistent Graves' disease cases displayed lower TCR diversity than newly diagnosed ones.

The trim removed 6 bases at V and 4 bases at J, leaving 7 bases unmatched. This CDR3 spans 15 amino acids. Germline values: CDR1 ENHRY, CDR2 SYGVKD. Time point: newly diagnosed GD, antithyroid drugs for less than 3 months. TCR sequences were obtained from RNA taken from PBMCs. This sample was also put to use in a study of T cells in Graves' hyperthyroidism and ophthalmopathy. As reported in that work: Uncontrolled infection, other autoimmune disease, pregnancy or lactation disqualified patients from enrolment.

The V gene is TRBV10-3, the J gene TRBJ1-3; 9 bases are shared with TRBD1. Sample: peripheral blood mononuclear cells (PBMCs), taken at new diagnosis, from a patient treated with antithyroid drugs. The sequence derives from a woman younger than 35 with Graves disease. The CDR3 region has the DNA TGTGCCATCAGGGACGGGGACAGGGCCGGAAACACCATATATTTT. Translated, it gives CAIRDGDRAGNTIYF.